Here is one T cell receptor (beta chain) with its context. Germline lookup yields CDR1 LNHDA and CDR2 SQIVND (reference sequence). The CDR3 has 13 residues. V shed 6 bases and J 4 bases; nucleotides not matched to a gene: 4. This sample is drawn from a study of blood T cell repertoires in COVID-19. Study information: There were acute and convalescent COVID-19 samples, and they came from the United States, Italy and Spain. PBMCs, B-cell-depleted T cells, or T cells were the source of the cDNA or gDNA that made up the material.

In the authors' methods: Amplification with reference gene primers provided the estimates of nucleated cell counts. TCRdb's table, derived via immunoSEQ multiplex PCR, lists solely in-frame clones and lacks some. The V and J calls and clone size were taken over from that table, and D and trimming were inferred from the DNA. The sample has some 90,000 clones, around nine tenths seen once. The V call is TRBV19, the J call TRBJ1-2; TRBD1 matches at 8 bases. Sequenced sample: peripheral blood. The origin of this receptor is a man older than 75 with active or convalescent COVID-19. CDR3 bases: TGTGCCAGTAGCCGGGACAGGAGCTATGGCTACACCTTC. This translates into CASSRDRSYGYTF. The full variable domain, in which reference TRBV19 and TRBJ1-2 provide the parts outside the CDR3, is DGGITQSPKYLFRKEGQNVTLSCEQNLNHDAMYWYRQDPGQGLRLIYYSQIVNDFQKGDIAEGYSVSREKKESFPLTVTSAQKNPTAFYLCASSRDRSYGYTFGSGTRLTVV.